This T cell receptor (beta chain) was found in a study of graft-versus-host responses after intestinal transplantation. Germline V gene lookup returns CDR1 MNHEY and CDR2 SVGAGI. The V gene lost 6 bases and the J gene lost 4 bases, with 15 bases spanning the gap. The CDR3 consists of 15 residues. The method was immunoSEQ multiplex PCR; TCRdb's version includes in-frame clones alone and lacks a portion of them. The sample shows just under 7,000 clones, less than 40% of them seen only once. Irradiated stimulators labeled with violet dye, some 200,000 in number, were plated with some 200,000 CFSE-labeled responders.

The specimen comprised alloreactive CD8+ T cells from a mixed lymphocyte reaction culture, sampled before transplantation. Documented subset: CFSE-low proliferating T cells sorted from approximately 6-day pre-transplant mixed lymphocyte reaction (GvH or HvG direction). The V gene is TRBV6-5, the J gene TRBJ2-2; D is perhaps TRBD1 (6 bases). The source is a human patient who was an organ donor for intestinal transplantation. The CDR3 spells CASRPKGVGTGELFF. Here the CDR3 DNA reads TGTGCCAGCAGACCGAAGGGGGTGGGCACCGGGGAGCTGTTTTTT.